One sample yielded the 13 T cell receptor beta chains listed below, sequenced in a study of STAT5B mutations in CD4+ large granular lymphocyte leukemia. Data came from immunoSEQ multiplex PCR; TCRdb stores just in-frame clones and leaves some out. This table holds over 35,000 clones, 75% to 85% found once. Sequencing was carried out using CD4+ T cells from blood buffy coats. These receptors all stem from a human donor in good health.

The genes are TRBV5-1 and TRBJ2-1, with 7 bases aligning to TRBD2. J gave up 7 bases and V 2 bases, and 9 bases lay outside the gene matches. Germline-derived CDR1 and CDR2 are SGHRS and YFSETQ. The CDR3 has 15 amino acids. CDR3 loop: CASSFAGVGSNEQFF. The CDR3 bases are TGCGCCAGCAGCTTCGCGGGAGTAGGCTCAAATGAGCAGTTCTTC.

The chain has TRBV9 and TRBJ1-6; D remains ambiguous. Trimming removed 0 bases from V and 7 bases from J, with 8 bases in between. Germline V gene data show CDR1 as SGDLS and CDR2 as YYNGEE. CDR3 length equals 14 residues. The CDR3 nucleotides are TGTGCCAGCAGCGTAGGGCAGGAAAATTCACCCCTCCACTTT. Protein: CASSVGQENSPLHF.

The rearrangement joins TRBV18 to TRBJ1-5, with D perhaps matching TRBD1 (6 bases). CDR3 size: 15 residues. Looked up from germline, CDR1 is KGHSH and CDR2 is LQKENI. The V and J ends lost 2 bases and 3 bases respectively, with 11 bases between them. This chain's CDR3 is CASSPTRTDNQPQHF. CDR3 nucleotides: TGTGCCAGCTCACCAACTAGGACAGACAATCAGCCCCAGCATTTT.

The rearrangement joins TRBV28 to TRBJ1-1, with D possibly TRBD1 on 5 matching bases. Germline-derived CDR1 and CDR2 are MDHEN and SYDVKM. V lost 5 bases and J lost 3, with 10 bases in between. The CDR3 loop spans 13 amino acids. In nucleotides, the CDR3 is TGTGCCAGCAGTGGGGGGGGATACACTGAAGCTTTCTTT. Its translation: CASSGGGYTEAFF.

This chain connects TRBV29-1 to TRBJ2-7, with 15 bases aligning to TRBD2. Germline V gene data show CDR1 as SQVTM and CDR2 as ANQGSEA. V dropped 5 bases and J dropped 3; count of bases not matched to a gene: 2. The CDR3 is 14 residues long. The CDR3 nucleotides are TGCAGCGTTAGGACTAGCGGGAGGGGCTACGAGCAGTACTTC. Translating gives CSVRTSGRGYEQYF.

The chain uses TRBV15 and TRBJ2-2, with D possibly being TRBD2 (7 bases). The CDR3 runs 15 residues. V lost 5 bases and J 4 bases, leaving 14 bases between the germline ends. Looked up from germline, CDR1 is LNHNV and CDR2 is YYDKDF (reference sequence). Here the CDR3 DNA reads TGTGCCACCAGCCCGGGGGGCGGGCGCACCGGGGAGCTGTTTTTT. This encodes CATSPGGGRTGELFF.

This chain uses TRBV28 with TRBJ2-7, with 10 bases that match TRBD2. The germline V gene encodes CDR1 MDHEN and CDR2 SYDVKM. With V trimmed by 6 bases and J by 7 bases, 12 bases remained unmatched. CDR3 size: 15 residues. The DNA for the CDR3 is TGTGCCAGCAGGGTAGCGGGAGGTCTCTGGGAGGAGCAGTACTTC. Translation: CASRVAGGLWEEQYF. Together with reference TRBV28 and TRBJ2-7, the CDR3 gives the full variable domain: DVKVTQSSRYLVKRTGEKVFLECVQDMDHENMFWYRQDPGLGLRLIYFSYDVKMKEKGDIPEGYSVSREKKERFSLILESASTNQTSMYLCASRVAGGLWEEQYFGPGTRLTVT.

The genes are TRBV2 and TRBJ1-2; D is ambiguous. Germline loops: CDR1 SNHLY, CDR2 FYNNEI. CDR3 length: 14 amino acids. V lost 5 bases to trimming and J lost 6 bases, with 16 bases between them. The CDR3 loop reads CASSPGPQRHGYTF. CDR3 coding DNA: TGTGCCAGCAGTCCCGGACCGCAGAGACATGGCTACACCTTC.

This chain connects TRBV9 to TRBJ1-5, with D possibly TRBD1 on 5 matching bases. The CDR3 sequence is 14 residues long. Germline assignment: CDR1 SGDLS and CDR2 YYNGEE. Deletions cut 3 bases from V and 1 base from J, with 8 bases between. CDR3 coding DNA: TGTGCCAGCAGCGGGAGGGACAGCAATCAGCCCCAGCATTTT. This encodes CASSGRDSNQPQHF.

This clone showed up just once. The genes are TRBV4-1 and TRBJ2-7; TRBD2 matches 7 bases. This CDR3 contains 15 residues. The germline V gene has CDR1 MGHRA and CDR2 YSYEKL. Trimming took 2 bases from V and 7 from J; bases not matched to a gene: 11. The CDR3 loop is CASSQFPGAGREQYF. CDR3 DNA: TGCGCCAGCAGCCAATTCCCCGGGGCCGGGAGGGAGCAGTACTTC.

This sequence joins TRBV30 and TRBJ1-4; maybe TRBD1 (5 bases). This CDR3 region has 15 residues. V lost 1 base, J lost 7 bases, and 16 bases lay in between. The germline CDR1 and CDR2 sequences are GTSNPN and SVGIG (reference sequence). CDR3 region: CAWSDGQGGGEKLFF. The CDR3 nucleotides read TGTGCCTGGAGTGATGGGCAGGGCGGAGGTGAAAAACTGTTTTTT.

The chain links TRBV5-1 to TRBJ2-3; 8 bases agree with TRBD2. The V segment lost 6 bases and the J segment 0 bases; nucleotides outside the gene matches: 6. The CDR3 covers 15 residues. Per the germline V gene, CDR1 is SGHRS and CDR2 is YFSETQ. CDR3 sequence reads: CASIPRGASTDTQYF. CDR3 nucleotide sequence: TGCGCCAGCATCCCGCGGGGGGCCAGCACAGATACGCAGTATTTT.

There are a few counts of this clone. The chain combines TRBV6-1 with TRBJ1-1; D gene unclear. The CDR3 is 11 amino acids. Looked up from germline, CDR1 is MNHNS and CDR2 is SASEGT. V lost 10 bases and J 0 bases, leaving 6 bases between the germline ends. CDR3 in amino acids: CATTLNTEAFF. The CDR3 DNA reads TGTGCCACCACACTGAACACTGAAGCTTTCTTT.